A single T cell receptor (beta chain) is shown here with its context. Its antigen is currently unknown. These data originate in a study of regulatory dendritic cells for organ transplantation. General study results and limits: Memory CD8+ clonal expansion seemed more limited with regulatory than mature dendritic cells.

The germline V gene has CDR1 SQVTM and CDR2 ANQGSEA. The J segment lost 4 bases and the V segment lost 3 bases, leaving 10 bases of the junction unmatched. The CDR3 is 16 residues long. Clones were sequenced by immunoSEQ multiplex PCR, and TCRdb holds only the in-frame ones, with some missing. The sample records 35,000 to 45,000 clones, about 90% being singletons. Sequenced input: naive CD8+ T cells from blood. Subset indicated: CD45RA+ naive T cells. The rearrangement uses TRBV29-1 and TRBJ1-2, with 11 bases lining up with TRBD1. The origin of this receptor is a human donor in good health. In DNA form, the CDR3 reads TGCAGCGTTGATGGACAGGGGGCCGAGAAAAGCTATGGCTACACCTTC. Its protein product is CSVDGQGAEKSYGYTF.